Below, one TCR beta chain is given with its context. Its antigen has not been determined. No base-level quality is on record; no much larger clone is a single base apart. TCRbeta CDR3 regions were amplified from genomic DNA by means of the immunoSEQ Assay, a bias-controlled multiplex PCR. The study's processing was this. Within the assay, amplification of reference gene primers was used to estimate how many nucleated cells each sample contained. Sequence reads were collapsed and filtered to measure the absolute abundance of every unique TCRbeta CDR3 rearrangement. For each sample, productive Simpson clonality was calculated by taking the square root of Simpson's diversity index across productive rearrangements. TCRdb carries this immuneACCESS record with in-frame sequences only. Its versions omit some clonotypes, under half of them owing to an unresolved V gene in the studies checked, with the rest unexplained. V, J and clone size derive from that table, while D and trimming were established from the DNA sequence. The sample table shows 250,000 to 300,000 clones, and about 89% are seen once. Of the sample, less than 2% falls within the top ten clones.

Taken from cysteine to phenylalanine, the CDR3 has 14 residues. The CDR3 DNA has 42 bases and is translated from base 1. CDR1 and CDR2 are drawn from the germline V gene (reference sequence): MNHEY, SMNVEV. The junction shows trimming of 3 bases on V and 4 bases on J, plus 12 bases between the germline ends. Enrolling through a virtual design, the prospective study's participants ranged in age from roughly 18 to 95 years and lived across some 23 United States geographic areas. To assign participants to cohorts, the prospective study relied on clinical history that participants themselves reported in a screening survey and a study questionnaire. Recovered participants in ImmuneRACE Cohort 3 were defined as having two consecutive negative NP/OP PCR tests, clearance from a healthcare professional, or resolution of symptoms. In the prospective study, whole blood, serum and a nasopharyngeal or oropharyngeal swab were collected from each participant by mobile phlebotomists. Over an approximately 2-month period, participants in the prospective study had the option of providing additional blood draws and questionnaires. Before DNA extraction, blood samples from the prospective study were shipped at room temperature or frozen.

The record originates from a study of blood T cell repertoires in COVID-19 (TCRdb year 2020). Context from the whole study: Collaborator samples came from the United States, Italy and Spain and covered acute and convalescent phases of COVID-19. Where available, HLA class I and class II types were obtained from metadata supplied by the sample provider rather than from assay-based typing. A freely available public database, intended as a resource for researchers studying the immune response to SARS-CoV-2, is where the repertoires were released. Sample metadata almost always included a de-identified subject ID, COVID-19 status, age in years and sex. Samples were obtained from the ongoing ImmuneRACE study (first 160 participants) and from about 1,300 subjects provided by 6 global collaborators. The material from the prospective study consisted of cDNA or gDNA derived from T cells, B-cell-depleted T cells, or PBMCs. The dataset comprised deeply sampled blood TCRbeta repertoires from subjects exposed to, actively infected with, or recovered from COVID-19. Study-wide findings and limitations: How much clinical and demographic metadata was included differed by source and by participant, and the metadata was provided uncurated.

Source material: PBMCs or T cells enriched from blood (not recorded which). The sequence joins TRBV27 to TRBJ1-2; a weak D assignment points to TRBD1 (6 bases agree). The TCR comes from a woman in her thirties or forties who had recovered from COVID-19. For the CDR3, the sequence is CASSFHRASYGYTF. DNA sequence: TGTGCCAGCAGTTTTCACAGGGCTAGCTATGGCTACACCTTC.